This T cell receptor beta chain was found in a study of blood T cell repertoires in COVID-19 (dated by TCRdb to 2020 to 2022). Background for the entire study: Collaborator samples came from the United States, Italy and Spain and covered acute and convalescent phases of COVID-19. The repertoires were released in a freely available public database meant as a resource for research on the immune response to SARS-CoV-2. The dataset comprised deeply sampled blood TCRbeta repertoires from subjects exposed to, actively infected with, or recovered from COVID-19. The samples were drawn from the first 160 participants of the ongoing ImmuneRACE study and from more than 1,000 subjects provided by 6 global collaborators. The material from the prospective study consisted of cDNA or gDNA derived from T cells, B-cell-depleted T cells, or PBMCs. Where HLA class I and class II types were available, the types were taken from metadata supplied by the sample provider, not from assay-based typing. A de-identified subject ID, COVID-19 status, age in years and sex were almost always included in the sample metadata.

Including the terminal cysteine and phenylalanine, the CDR3 comprises 14 residues. Only CDR3 DNA remains: 42 bases, in frame from the first base. The germline V gene provides CDR1 SGHRS and CDR2 YFSETQ. The junction shows trimming of 6 bases on V and 4 bases on J, plus 13 bases between the germline ends. A second Seattle source provided samples from volunteer blood donors who had recovered from COVID-19. Collaborating institutions collected whole blood in K2EDTA tubes following their own protocols. For TCRbeta analysis, collaborators shipped samples as frozen whole blood, isolated PBMCs, or DNA extracted from either of those sample types. Beyond this particular receptor, the publication reports: The amount of clinical and demographic metadata varied by source and participant and was provided uncurated.

TCRbeta CDR3 regions were amplified from genomic DNA using the immunoSEQ Assay, a bias-controlled multiplex PCR. In the original analysis: The number of nucleated cells in each sample was estimated from the amplification of reference gene primers within the assay. Sequence reads were collapsed and filtered to measure the absolute abundance of every unique TCRbeta CDR3 rearrangement. For each sample, productive Simpson clonality was calculated by taking the square root of Simpson's diversity index across productive rearrangements. In its TCRdb copy, this immuneACCESS table keeps in-frame sequences only and misses some clones. Where compared with another copy, unresolved V genes explain less than half of these, and the others have no known cause. D and trimming come from the DNA, and the V and J calls and clone size come from that table. Here the sample has some 250,000 clones; approximately 83% occur a single time. The top ten clones comprise about 2% of the sample.

In regard to this clone: No antigen is known for it. One base away there is no much larger clone; base qualities are not given.

The sequence joins TRBV5-1 to TRBJ2-2; there is no confident call for the D gene. The source material was peripheral blood. This TCR was recovered from a man aged 25-45 years who had recovered from COVID-19. The CDR3 reads as follows: CASNVGQFTGELFF. The nucleotide sequence reads TGCGCCAGCAACGTTGGTCAGTTCACCGGGGAGCTGTTTTTT.